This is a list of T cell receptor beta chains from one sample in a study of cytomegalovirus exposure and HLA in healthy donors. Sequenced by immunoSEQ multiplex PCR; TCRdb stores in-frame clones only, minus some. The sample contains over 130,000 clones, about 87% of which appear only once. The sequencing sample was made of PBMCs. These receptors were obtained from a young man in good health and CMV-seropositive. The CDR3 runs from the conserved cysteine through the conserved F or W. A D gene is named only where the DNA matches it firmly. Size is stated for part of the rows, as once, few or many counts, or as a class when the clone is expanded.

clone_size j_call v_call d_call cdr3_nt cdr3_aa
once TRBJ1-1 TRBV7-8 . TGTGCCAGCACCCGGAAGACAGAGAACACTGAAGCTTTCTTT CASTRKTENTEAFF
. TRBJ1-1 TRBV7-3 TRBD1 TGTGCCAGCAGCTTAGGGACAGGGGCCGCTGAAGCTTTCTTT CASSLGTGAAEAFF
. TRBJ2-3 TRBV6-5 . TGTGCCAGCAGTCGTACGGGGAGAAGCACAGATACGCAGTATTTT CASSRTGRSTDTQYF
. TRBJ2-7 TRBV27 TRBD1 TGTGCCAGCAGTTACTCCAACAGGGGCTCCGAGCAGTACTTC CASSYSNRGSEQYF
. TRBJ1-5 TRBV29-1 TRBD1 TGCAGCGTTGGGAAGGGGGCGTATCAGCCCCAGCATTTT CSVGKGAYQPQHF
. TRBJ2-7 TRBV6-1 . TGTGCCAGCAGTGAGGACAGCTACACCTACGAGCAGTACTTC CASSEDSYTYEQYF
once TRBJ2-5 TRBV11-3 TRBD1 TGTGCCAGCAGCTTTCCTCGGACAGGGGGAACGGAGACCCAGTACTTC CASSFPRTGGTETQYF
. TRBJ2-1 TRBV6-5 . TGTGCCAGCAGTTACAATAGCGAGTCAGAGCAGTTCTTC CASSYNSESEQFF
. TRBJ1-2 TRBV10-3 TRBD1 TGTGCCATCAGTCCTAGGACAGGGGACTATGGCTACACCTTC CAISPRTGDYGYTF
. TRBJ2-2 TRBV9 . TGTGCCAGCAGCGTAGGGTGGTCGGGCGGGGAGCTGTTTTTT CASSVGWSGGELFF
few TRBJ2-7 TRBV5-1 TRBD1 TGCGCCAGCAGCCTGGCAGGGGGCAGGAACGAGCAGTACTTC CASSLAGGRNEQYF
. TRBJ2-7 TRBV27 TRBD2 TGTGCCAGCAAATATACCGGGAGGAACGAGCAGTACTTC CASKYTGRNEQYF
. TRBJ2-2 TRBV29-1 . TGCAGCACTCTGACAGGACAGAACACCGGGGAGCTGTTTTTT CSTLTGQNTGELFF
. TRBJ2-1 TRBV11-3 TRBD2 TGTGCCAGCAGCCCAGCGGGGGACAATGAGCAGTTCTTC CASSPAGDNEQFF
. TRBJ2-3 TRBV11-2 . TGTGCCAGCGGGGGGAGAACAGATACGCAGTATTTT CASGGRTDTQYF
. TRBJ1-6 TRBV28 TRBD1 TGTGCCAGCAGGGGGACAGGGGGTGGGTCACCCCTCCACTTT CASRGTGGGSPLHF
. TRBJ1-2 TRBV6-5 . TGTGCCAGCAGACAGAACTATGGCTACACCTTC CASRQNYGYTF
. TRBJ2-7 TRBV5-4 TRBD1 TGTGCCAGCAGCGCCGACAGGGGTTCCTACGAGCAGTACTTC CASSADRGSYEQYF
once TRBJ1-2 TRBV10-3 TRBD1 TGTGCCATCAATGAGGGACAGGACTATGGCTACACCTTC CAINEGQDYGYTF
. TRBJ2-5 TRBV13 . TGTGCCAGCAGCTTAGGCGCGGGCCTAGAGACCCAGTACTTC CASSLGAGLETQYF
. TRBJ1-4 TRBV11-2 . TGTGCCAGCAGCTCTGGACAAGGGTGGGAAAAACTGTTTTTT CASSSGQGWEKLFF
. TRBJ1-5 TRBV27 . TGTGCCAGCAGTTTATCGCTGGGGCACGATCAGCCCCAGCATTTT CASSLSLGHDQPQHF
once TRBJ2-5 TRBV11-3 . TGTGCCAGCAGCTTTATGGGCGGGACGGAGACCCAGTACTTC CASSFMGGTETQYF
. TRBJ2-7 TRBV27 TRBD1 TGTGCCAGCAGTCGGGACAGATTAGCCTACGAGCAGTACTTC CASSRDRLAYEQYF
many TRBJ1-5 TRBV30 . TGTGCCTGGAGCAGGGGATTTAGCAATCAGCCCCAGCATTTT CAWSRGFSNQPQHF
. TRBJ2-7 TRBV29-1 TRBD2 TGCAGCGCCCTAAGGGAGGGATCGTCCTACGAGCAGTACTTC CSALREGSSYEQYF
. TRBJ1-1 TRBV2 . TGTGCCAGCAGTGGAGAGGGAGGGGGCACTGAAGCTTTCTTT CASSGEGGGTEAFF
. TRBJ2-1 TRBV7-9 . TGTGCCAGCACCCGAGTGCAGGGGAGTTCCAATGAGCAGTTCTTC CASTRVQGSSNEQFF
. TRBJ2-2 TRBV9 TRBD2 TGTGCCAGCAGCGTTAGCGGGGGGGCCTCCGGGGAGCTGTTTTTT CASSVSGGASGELFF
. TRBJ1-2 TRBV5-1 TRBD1 TGCGCCAGCACCGGGACAGGAAGTCCCTATGGCTACACCTTC CASTGTGSPYGYTF
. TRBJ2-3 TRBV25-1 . TGTGCCAGCAGTCGGGACACAGATACGCAGTATTTT CASSRDTDTQYF
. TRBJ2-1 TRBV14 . TGTGCCAGCAGCCCCCGAACTGGACACCGCAATGAGCAGTTCTTC CASSPRTGHRNEQFF
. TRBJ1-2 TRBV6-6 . TGTGCCAGCGCCCCAGGGTCTTGGGGAAAAGACTATGGCTACACCTTC CASAPGSWGKDYGYTF
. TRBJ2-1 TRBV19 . TGTGCCAGTAGTCCACGGACACCTGGCTCCTACAATGAGCAGTTCTTC CASSPRTPGSYNEQFF
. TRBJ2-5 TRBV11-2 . TGTGCCAGCAGCTTAGATCGAGAGACCCAGTACTTC CASSLDRETQYF
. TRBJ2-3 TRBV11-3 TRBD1 TGTGCCAGCAGCTTAGATGAGCAGGGGGGCACAGATACGCAGTATTTT CASSLDEQGGTDTQYF
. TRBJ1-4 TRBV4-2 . TGTGCCAGCAGCCAAGTAGAAGAAGAAAAACTGTTTTTT CASSQVEEEKLFF
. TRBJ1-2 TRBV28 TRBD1 TGTGCCAGCTGGAACCGGGACAGGGGCTATGGCTACACCTTC CASWNRDRGYGYTF
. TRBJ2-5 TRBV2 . TGTGCCAGCAGACCTACTAGACAAGAGACCCAGTACTTC CASRPTRQETQYF
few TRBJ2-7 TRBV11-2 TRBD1 TGTGCCAGCAGCTGGGGGGGACAGGGGGCCCTGTACTTC CASSWGGQGALYF
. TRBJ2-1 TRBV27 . TGTGCCAGCTCCCCGTCGGCCTACAATGAGCAGTTCTTC CASSPSAYNEQFF